One sample yielded the 12 T cell receptor beta chains listed below, sequenced in a study of monozygotic twins with inflammatory bowel disease. TCRdb reanalyzed the 5' RACE reads, giving one entry per CDR3 protein sequence and no DNA. The sample data list a few hundred thousand distinct CDR3 sequences. Sequenced: blood. The receptors here all came from a human donor with ulcerative colitis or Crohn's disease, or a healthy co-twin of an affected twin (not recorded which).

CDR3 sequence: CASSPTKEGEQFF. The rearrangement links TRBV6-6 to TRBJ2-1; without DNA, the TCRdb call of TRBD2 cannot be checked. Germline CDR1 reads MNHNY; CDR2 reads SVGAGI (reference sequence). CDR3 length: 13 residues.

The CDR3: CASRPSLGYEQFF. J is TRBJ2-1 and V is TRBV5-1. The CDR3 runs 13 residues. Germline assignment: CDR1 SGHRS and CDR2 YFSETQ.

The V and J genes are TRBV4-2 and TRBJ2-7; TCRdb selects TRBD1, and the lack of DNA leaves this call unchecked. This CDR3 comprises 13 residues. In germline, CDR1 is LGHNA, CDR2 YNFKEQ. This chain's CDR3 is CASRARTGAEQYF.

The chain links TRBV4-2 to TRBJ1-2; the TCRdb call, TRBD1, lacks DNA for checking. This CDR3 has 15 amino acids. The germline gives CDR1 LGHNA, CDR2 YNFKEQ. The CDR3: CASSHGTGGGYGYTF.

The genes are TRBV5-5 and TRBJ1-2. The CDR3 runs 15 residues. The germline gives CDR1 SGHKS, CDR2 YYEKEE (reference sequence). CDR3 sequence: CASVRTDETVYGYTF. Combining the CDR3 with reference TRBV5-5 and TRBJ1-2 gives the whole variable domain DAGVTQSPTHLIKTRGQQVTLRCSPISGHKSVSWYQQVLGQGPQFIFQYYEKEERGRGNFPDRFSARQFPNYSSELNVNALLLGDSALYLCASVRTDETVYGYTFGSGTRLTVV.

This rearrangement joins TRBV5-1 to TRBJ2-6; TCRdb calls TRBD2, which cannot be checked without DNA. CDR1 is SGHRS and CDR2 is YFSETQ in the germline V gene. The CDR3 loop spans 16 amino acids. The CDR3 sequence: CASSLGNRAYTNVLTF. The full variable domain, in which reference TRBV5-1 and TRBJ2-6 provide the parts outside the CDR3, is KAGVTQTPRYLIKTRGQQVTLSCSPISGHRSVSWYQQTPGQGLQFLFEYFSETQRNKGNFPGRFSGRQFSNSRSEMNVSTLELGDSALYLCASSLGNRAYTNVLTFGAGSRLTVL.

This sequence joins TRBV11-1 and TRBJ1-3. The germline V gene encodes CDR1 SGHAT and CDR2 FQDESV (reference sequence). The CDR3 has 16 residues. The CDR3 loop reads CASSPRLVPPGNTIYF.

V usage is TRBV6-2 or TRBV6-3 and J usage is TRBJ2-7. Germline values: CDR1 MNHEY, CDR2 SVGEGT. This CDR3 region has 15 residues. CDR3 amino acids: CASSNPPAASYEQYF.

This sequence joins TRBV12-3 or TRBV12-4 and TRBJ2-7; no DNA is available, so the TRBD1 call from TCRdb remains unchecked. The CDR3 loop spans 14 amino acids. The CDR3 sequence is CASSVMTGTYEQYF.

V is TRBV20-1 and J is TRBJ2-3; as DNA is missing, the TRBD1 call by TCRdb cannot be tested. The CDR3 consists of 14 residues. Germline lookup yields CDR1 DFQATT and CDR2 SNEGSKA (reference sequence). The CDR3 sequence: CSALGRSRGDTQYF.

J is TRBJ2-2 and V is TRBV4-3; without DNA, the TCRdb call of TRBD1 cannot be checked. CDR1 LGHNA and CDR2 YSLEER come from the germline V gene. The CDR3 totals 14 residues. The CDR3 loop reads CASSHETGPGELFF.

The chain links TRBV14 to TRBJ2-5; TCRdb picks TRBD2, but there is no DNA to check that call. Germline-derived CDR1 and CDR2 are SGHDN and FVKESK. The CDR3 runs to 19 residues. The CDR3: CASSRKLAIWGLSQETQYF.